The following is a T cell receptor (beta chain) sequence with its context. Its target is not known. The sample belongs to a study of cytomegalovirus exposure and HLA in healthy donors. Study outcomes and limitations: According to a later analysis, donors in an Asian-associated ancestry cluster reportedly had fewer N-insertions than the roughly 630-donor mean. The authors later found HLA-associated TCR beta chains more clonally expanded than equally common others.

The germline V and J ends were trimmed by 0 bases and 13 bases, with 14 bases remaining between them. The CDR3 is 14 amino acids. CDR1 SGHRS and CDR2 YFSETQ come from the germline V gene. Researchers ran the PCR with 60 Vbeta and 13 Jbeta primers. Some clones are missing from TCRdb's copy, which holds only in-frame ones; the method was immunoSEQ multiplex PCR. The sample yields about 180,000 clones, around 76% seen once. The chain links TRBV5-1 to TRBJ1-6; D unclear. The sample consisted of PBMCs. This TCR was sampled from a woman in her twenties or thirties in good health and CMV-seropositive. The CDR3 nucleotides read TGCGCCAGCAGCTTGGCCCATGCAAGTGAGCCCCTCCACTTT. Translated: CASSLAHASEPLHF.